The 4 T cell receptor beta chains below all came from one sample that was sequenced in a study of T cell responses to AZD1222 COVID-19 vaccine. Assay: immunoSEQ multiplex PCR; the TCRdb copy retains only in-frame clones and omits some. Among some 80,000 clones, 60% to 85% were seen once, and the ten largest hold 25% to 30%. Source: peripheral blood, taken 28 days after the second dose of the MenACWY control vaccine. Every receptor here comes from an adult who received the MenACWY meningococcal vaccine as a control.

The genes are TRBV12-5 and TRBJ2-4; TRBD1 matches at 9 bases. Looked up from germline, CDR1 is LGHNT and CDR2 is FRNRAP. The J segment lost 12 bases and the V segment lost 0 bases, leaving 3 bases of the junction unmatched. This CDR3 region has 13 residues. CDR3 bases: TGTGCTAGTGGTTTGGTTGACAGGGGGAATCAGTACTTC. This translates into CASGLVDRGNQYF.

This chain uses TRBV28 with TRBJ1-2; TRBD1 matches 8 bases. Per the germline V gene, CDR1 is MDHEN and CDR2 is SYDVKM. With V trimmed by 6 bases and J by 5 bases, 8 bases remained unmatched. This CDR3 is 14 amino acids long. The CDR3 sequence: CASRQTGGTYGYTF. CDR3 coding DNA: TGTGCCAGCAGACAAACAGGGGGGACTTATGGCTACACCTTC.

This clone came up a few times. Other DNA sequences of this sample code for an identical CDR3. The chain has TRBV5-1 and TRBJ2-7; D perhaps matches TRBD2 (5 bases). The V gene lost 7 bases and the J gene lost 3 bases, with 20 bases spanning the gap. The CDR3 length is 15 residues. Looked up from germline, CDR1 is SGHRS and CDR2 is YFSETQ. CDR3 sequence (DNA): TGCGCCAGCTCACCCGGGGAGCCCGGAGGCTACGAGCAGTACTTC. Encoded protein: CASSPGEPGGYEQYF.

In the case of this clone: Other DNA sequences from this sample encode an identical CDR3 as well. The V gene is TRBV9, the J gene TRBJ2-5; 7 bases are shared with TRBD1. Per germline, CDR1 SGDLS and CDR2 YYNGEE. V lost 0 bases to trimming and J lost 4 bases; unmatched junction nucleotides: 6. The CDR3 loop spans 15 amino acids. CDR3 loop: CASSVATGVGETQYF. Written as DNA, the CDR3 is TGTGCCAGCAGCGTAGCTACAGGGGTCGGAGAGACCCAGTACTTC.